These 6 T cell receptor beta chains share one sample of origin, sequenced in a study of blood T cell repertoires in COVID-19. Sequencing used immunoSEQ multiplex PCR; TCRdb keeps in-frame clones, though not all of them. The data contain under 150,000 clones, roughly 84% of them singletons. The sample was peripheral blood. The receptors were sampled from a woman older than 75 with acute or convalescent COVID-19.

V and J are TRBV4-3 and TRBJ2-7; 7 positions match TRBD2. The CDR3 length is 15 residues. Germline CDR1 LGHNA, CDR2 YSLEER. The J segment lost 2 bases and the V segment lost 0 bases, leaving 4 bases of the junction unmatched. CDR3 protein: CASSQDRGSAYEQYF. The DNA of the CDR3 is TGCGCCAGCAGCCAAGACCGCGGGAGTGCCTACGAGCAGTACTTC.

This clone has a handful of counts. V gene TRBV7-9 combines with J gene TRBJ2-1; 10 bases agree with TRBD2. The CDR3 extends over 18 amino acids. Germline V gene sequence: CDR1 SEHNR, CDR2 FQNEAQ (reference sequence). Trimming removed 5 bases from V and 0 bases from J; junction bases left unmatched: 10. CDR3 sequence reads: CASSPYTSGTSSYNEQFF. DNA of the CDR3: TGTGCCAGCAGCCCTTACACTAGCGGGACTAGCTCCTACAATGAGCAGTTCTTC.

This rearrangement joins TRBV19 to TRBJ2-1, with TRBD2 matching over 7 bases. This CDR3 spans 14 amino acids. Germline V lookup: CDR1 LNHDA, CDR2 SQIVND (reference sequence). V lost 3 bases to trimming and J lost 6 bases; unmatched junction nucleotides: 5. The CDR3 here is CASSMVQRGNEQFF. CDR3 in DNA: TGTGCCAGTAGTATGGTCCAGCGGGGCAATGAGCAGTTCTTC.

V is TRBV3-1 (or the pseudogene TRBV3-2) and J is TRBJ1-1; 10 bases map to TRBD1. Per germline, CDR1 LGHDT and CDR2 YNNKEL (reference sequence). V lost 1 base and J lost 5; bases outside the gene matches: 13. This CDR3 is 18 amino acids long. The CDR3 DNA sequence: TGTGCCAGCAGCCAAGGGGGGGACAGGGGAGGGTCAGGGACTGAAGCTTTCTTT. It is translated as CASSQGGDRGGSGTEAFF.

Written as DNA, the CDR3 is TGTGCCAGCAGCTTACGGGGTAGCGGCCTGGGGGAGACCCAGTACTTC. This encodes CASSLRGSGLGETQYF. The chain is built from TRBV7-2 and TRBJ2-5; TRBD2 might be the D (6 bases). V was pared by 2 bases and J by 5 bases, with 18 bases between. This CDR3 region has 16 residues. Germline V gene data show CDR1 as SGHTA and CDR2 as FQGNSA. The full variable domain, rest sourced from reference TRBV7-2 and TRBJ2-5, is GAGVSQSPSNKVTEKGKDVELRCDPISGHTALYWYRQSLGQGLEFLIYFQGNSAPDKSGLPSDRFSAERTGGSVSTLTIQRTQQEDSAVYLCASSLRGSGLGETQYFGPGTRLLVL.

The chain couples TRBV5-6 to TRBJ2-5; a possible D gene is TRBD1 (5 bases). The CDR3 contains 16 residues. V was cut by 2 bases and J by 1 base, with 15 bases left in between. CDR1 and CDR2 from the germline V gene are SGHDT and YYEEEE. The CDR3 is CASSLKWQGLQETQYF. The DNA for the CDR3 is TGTGCCAGCAGCTTAAAATGGCAGGGCCTCCAAGAGACCCAGTACTTC.